This TCR beta chain was recorded in a study of cytomegalovirus exposure and HLA in healthy donors. In regard to this clone: Its target is unknown.

Regarding the study as a whole: Compared with the roughly 700-donor mean, an Asian-associated ancestry cluster reportedly had fewer N-insertions, according to a later analysis. Per a prior analysis, the majority of TCR beta V segments were productive roughly 87% or roughly 30% of the time. Investigators reported more than 150 TCR beta chains as tied to cytomegalovirus.

This CDR3 is built from 16 residues. CDR1 is SGHRS and CDR2 is YFSETQ in the germline V gene. V lost 7 bases to trimming and J lost 0 bases; unmatched junction nucleotides: 6. With 60 Vbeta and 13 Jbeta primers, the PCR was carried out. The protocol was immunoSEQ multiplex PCR, while the TCRdb copy is restricted to in-frame clones and leaves out a portion. The table has 120,000 or so clones, roughly 72% seen once. The sequenced material came from PBMCs. The chain couples TRBV5-1 to TRBJ2-1; TRBD2 agrees at 11 bases. The source is a man in his forties in good health and CMV-seropositive. The CDR3 loop is CASGVAGGGSYNEQFF. CDR3 in DNA: TGCGCCAGCGGGGTAGCGGGAGGGGGCTCCTACAATGAGCAGTTCTTC. Variable domain in full (rest from reference TRBV5-1 and TRBJ2-1): KAGVTQTPRYLIKTRGQQVTLSCSPISGHRSVSWYQQTPGQGLQFLFEYFSETQRNKGNFPGRFSGRQFSNSRSEMNVSTLELGDSALYLCASGVAGGGSYNEQFFGPGTRLTVL.